The clone carrying this TCR beta chain turned up a few times. The antigen is not known. CDR1 and CDR2 (germline): SGHRS, YFSETQ. The ends were cut back, 0 bases at V and 2 bases at J, with 10 bases in the middle. The CDR3 is 15 amino acids. This record belongs to a study of response to subunit inactivated influenza vaccine. Points from the study as a whole: Authors suggested each seasonal influenza vaccination recruits few new T cells.

TCRdb re-analysed the RT-PCR reads in MiXCR, keeping a single row per CDR3 protein. The profile shows 160,000 or so distinct CDR3 sequences, approximately 10% of them singletons. The clonotype originates from a man aged 50 to 59 who received an inactivated influenza vaccine. This specimen consisted of non-naive T cells sorted from PBMCs, obtained about 6 weeks after vaccination. The chain recombines TRBV5-1 with TRBJ2-3, with a possible D match to TRBD2 (5 bases). The DNA of the CDR3 is TGCGCCAGCAGCTTGGTGTCCCGGGACACAGATACGCAGTATTTT. Its protein is CASSLVSRDTDTQYF.